Below are 25 T cell receptor beta chains sequenced from a single sample in a study of cytomegalovirus exposure and HLA in healthy donors. 13 Jbeta primers and 60 Vbeta primers were used for the PCR. Assay: immunoSEQ multiplex PCR; the TCRdb copy retains only in-frame clones and omits some. This sample has about 90,000 clones, with around 81% found just once. The sequencing sample was made of PBMCs. The receptors derive from a young man in good health and CMV-seronegative.

The chain links TRBV25-1 to TRBJ1-3; 8 bases align to TRBD1. Per the germline V gene, CDR1 is MGHDK and CDR2 is SYGVNS. The CDR3 totals 13 residues. Trimming cost V 6 bases and J 4 bases; bases outside gene matches: 2. CDR3 nucleotides: TGTGCCAGCAGGGGGACAGGCGGAAACACCATATATTTT. Translated, it gives CASRGTGGNTIYF. The whole variable domain, remainder taken from reference TRBV25-1 and TRBJ1-3, is EADIYQTPRYLVIGTGKKITLECSQTMGHDKMYWYQQDPGMELHLIHYSYGVNSTEKGDLSSESTVSRIRTEHFPLTLESARPSHTSQYLCASRGTGGNTIYFGEGSWLTVV.

This chain links TRBV5-4 with TRBJ2-3, with a weak D call TRBD2 (5 bases). The CDR3 has 15 amino acids. Trimming took off 4 bases at V and 1 base at J, with 13 bases between the two ends. CDR1 SGHNT and CDR2 YYREEE come from the germline V gene (reference sequence). CDR3 sequence: CASSTHRSGTDTQYF. In DNA, the CDR3 is TGTGCCAGCAGCACGCACCGTAGCGGCACAGATACGCAGTATTTT.

The chain uses TRBV6-1 and TRBJ1-4, with 7 bases fitting TRBD1. The CDR3 is 15 residues long. Germline values: CDR1 MNHNS, CDR2 SASEGT. V lost 1 base to trimming and J lost 4 bases; unmatched junction nucleotides: 3. The CDR3 reads CASSEGGTVNEKLFF. The CDR3 DNA follows: TGTGCCAGCAGTGAAGGGGGGACAGTTAATGAAAAACTGTTTTTT.

CDR3 sequence reads: CASSSPQASSYNSPLHF. In DNA, the CDR3 is TGTGCCAGCAGCTCACCACAGGCGAGCTCCTATAATTCACCCCTCCACTTT. The chain is built from TRBV9 and TRBJ1-6, with D possibly matching TRBD1 (5 bases). Per germline, CDR1 SGDLS and CDR2 YYNGEE. V was clipped by 4 bases and J by 0 bases, with 14 bases between them. The CDR3 is 17 amino acids.

This chain uses TRBV9 with TRBJ2-2; D gene unclear. Germline assignment: CDR1 SGDLS and CDR2 YYNGEE. The CDR3 has 12 residues. V was pared by 4 bases and J by 2 bases, with 3 bases between. The DNA for the CDR3 is TGTGCCAGCAGCCTAAACACCGGGGAGCTGTTTTTT. Translating it yields CASSLNTGELFF.

The table lists this clone with a count of one. The chain has TRBV6-6 and TRBJ2-5; D gene unclear. The CDR3 has 13 residues. Trimming stripped 6 bases from V and 2 bases from J, with 10 bases between. Germline assignment: CDR1 MNHNY and CDR2 SVGAGI (reference sequence). The CDR3 DNA reads as TGTGCCAGCAGCCCGTATATTCAAGAGACCCAGTACTTC. Its translation: CASSPYIQETQYF.

This chain uses TRBV4-3 with TRBJ2-1, with 8 bases fitting TRBD2. Per germline, CDR1 LGHNA and CDR2 YSLEER. V trimming: 3 bases; J trimming: 0 bases; junction bases outside the gene matches: 7. The CDR3 is 17 residues long. The CDR3 bases are TGCGCCAGCAGCCAGGGAACGGGAGGGGGCTCCTACAATGAGCAGTTCTTC. Translation gives CASSQGTGGGSYNEQFF.

The CDR3 loop reads CASSLGLGLNEKLFF. As DNA, the CDR3 is TGTGCCAGCAGCTTAGGGTTGGGGCTTAATGAAAAACTGTTTTTT. The rearrangement links TRBV13 to TRBJ1-4, with D perhaps TRBD1 (5 bases). This CDR3 contains 15 residues. V gave up 0 bases and J gave up 4 bases, with 9 bases separating them. Germline V lookup: CDR1 PRHDT, CDR2 FYEKMQ (reference sequence).

The chain uses TRBV7-9 and TRBJ1-2; D possibly corresponds to TRBD1 (6 bases). The CDR3 extends over 16 amino acids. The germline gives CDR1 SEHNR, CDR2 FQNEAQ (reference sequence). V was clipped by 2 bases and J by 8 bases, with 21 bases between them. CDR3 nucleotides: TGTGCCAGCAGCTTAACTCGAAACAGGGATTCGAAAGGCTACACCTTC. Translating gives CASSLTRNRDSKGYTF. Looking up the rest from reference TRBV7-9 and TRBJ1-2 gives the full variable domain: DTGVSQNPRHKITKRGQNVTFRCDPISEHNRLYWYRQTLGQGPEFLTYFQNEAQLEKSRLLSDRFSAERPKGSFSTLEIQRTEQGDSAMYLCASSLTRNRDSKGYTFGSGTRLTVV.

This chain uses TRBV2 with TRBJ2-1; 8 bases match TRBD1. Trimming at V came to 8 bases and at J to 6 bases, leaving 6 bases not matched to a gene. The CDR3 is made up of 13 amino acids. CDR1 SNHLY and CDR2 FYNNEI come from the germline V gene. DNA for the CDR3: TGTGCCAGCTTTCGGACAGGGAGCAATGAGCAGTTCTTC. Translation gives CASFRTGSNEQFF.

V is TRBV11-2 and J is TRBJ1-4; D is ambiguous. The CDR3 loop spans 16 amino acids. Germline CDR1 SGHAT, CDR2 FQNNGV. V lost 2 bases and J lost 1, with 11 bases in between. DNA of the CDR3: TGTGCCAGCAGCTTAAGTTACGGTAGAACTAATGAAAAACTGTTTTTT. This sequence encodes CASSLSYGRTNEKLFF.

CDR3 bases: TGTGCCAGCAGCTTTGCCGGGACAGGGGTATTCGGTGGCTACACCTTC. It encodes CASSFAGTGVFGGYTF. This rearrangement joins TRBV5-6 to TRBJ1-2; 10 bases match TRBD1. V lost 2 bases and J lost 7; bases outside the gene matches: 11. Germline CDR1 SGHDT, CDR2 YYEEEE. This CDR3 has 16 amino acids.

This clone turned up a few times. This chain uses TRBV6-1 with TRBJ2-1; TRBD1 aligns across 7 bases. After removal of 6 bases from V and 0 bases from J, the junction contained 8 bases not matched to a gene. There are 16 residues in the CDR3. Germline V CDR1 and CDR2: MNHNS, SASEGT. CDR3 loop: CASRERQGNSYNEQFF. In DNA form, the CDR3 reads TGTGCCAGCAGAGAAAGACAGGGTAACTCCTACAATGAGCAGTTCTTC.

This chain joins TRBV21-1 and TRBJ2-7; whether TRBD2, the table's D call, matches the DNA was not checked. TRBV21-1 is listed as a pseudogene. The CDR3 spans 15 residues. CDR3 nucleotides: TGTGCCAGCAGCAAAGGTAGTAGCGGGGCCTACGAGCAGTACTTC. Its protein is CASSKGSSGAYEQYF.

This chain joins TRBV7-3 and TRBJ2-1; 11 bases agree with TRBD2. V shed 5 bases, J shed 2 bases, and the junction held 5 bases outside the gene matches. The V gene's germline CDR1 is SGHTA and CDR2 FQGTGA. The CDR3 has 16 residues. The CDR3 spells CASSPLSGRAYNEQFF. The CDR3 DNA is TGTGCCAGCAGCCCACTTAGCGGGAGGGCCTACAATGAGCAGTTCTTC.

The J gene is TRBJ1-5, the V gene TRBV27; D possibly corresponds to TRBD1 (6 bases). CDR1 and CDR2 (germline): MNHEY, SMNVEV (reference sequence). V was clipped by 5 bases and J by 2 bases, with 10 bases between them. This CDR3 contains 14 residues. CDR3 sequence (DNA): TGTGCCAGCAGTATATACAGGGGCAATCAGCCCCAGCATTTT. Encoded protein: CASSIYRGNQPQHF.

V is TRBV9 and J is TRBJ1-2; 9 bases line up with TRBD1. Germline CDR1 is SGDLS and CDR2 is YYNGEE. CDR3 length: 14 amino acids. Unmatched junction bases numbered 3, after V lost 3 bases and J lost 3 bases. CDR3 in amino acids: CASSDTGGHYGYTF. The CDR3 DNA sequence: TGTGCCAGCAGCGACACAGGGGGCCACTATGGCTACACCTTC.

CDR3 bases: TGTGCCAGCAGCTTGTTATCTTCAGGTGGAAGTAATGAGCAGTTCTTC. Encoded protein: CASSLLSSGGSNEQFF. This chain connects TRBV5-4 to TRBJ2-1; no definite D call. Trimming left V 1 base short and J 7 bases short, with 18 bases between. CDR3 length: 16 residues. CDR1 SGHNT and CDR2 YYREEE come from the germline V gene (reference sequence).

This clone was found once. The V and J genes are TRBV7-2 and TRBJ2-2; 12 bases map to TRBD1. V gave up 4 bases and J gave up 6 bases; unmatched junction bases: 15. Germline V gene data show CDR1 as SGHTA and CDR2 as FQGNSA. The CDR3 is 19 amino acids. The CDR3 spells CASSSSGTGGILLPGELFF. The CDR3 region has the DNA TGTGCCAGCAGCTCCTCCGGGACAGGGGGCATCTTACTTCCCGGGGAGCTGTTTTTT.

The chain employs TRBV19 and TRBJ2-5; 11 nucleotides align to TRBD2. This CDR3 is built from 17 residues. Germline trimming cut 3 bases from V and 4 bases from J; bases unmatched to any gene: 10. Per germline, CDR1 LNHDA and CDR2 SQIVND (reference sequence). As DNA, the CDR3 is TGTGCCAGTAGTATGGGAACTAGCGGGGGACTAAGAGAGACCCAGTACTTC. Residues: CASSMGTSGGLRETQYF. Supplemented by reference TRBV19 and TRBJ2-5, the full variable domain reads DGGITQSPKYLFRKEGQNVTLSCEQNLNHDAMYWYRQDPGQGLRLIYYSQIVNDFQKGDIAEGYSVSREKKESFPLTVTSAQKNPTAFYLCASSMGTSGGLRETQYFGPGTRLLVL.

The chain joins TRBV4-2 to TRBJ2-1, with TRBD2 as a possible D gene (6 bases). Trimming took off 3 bases at V and 0 bases at J, with 6 bases between the two ends. Germline V gene lookup returns CDR1 LGHNA and CDR2 YNFKEQ. The CDR3 has 14 residues. This CDR3 is CASSQTSSYNEQFF. In DNA, the CDR3 is TGTGCCAGCAGCCAGACTAGCTCCTACAATGAGCAGTTCTTC.

The J gene is TRBJ2-5, the V gene TRBV6-6; 8 bases are shared with TRBD1. V was pared by 4 bases and J by 4 bases, with 2 bases of the junction left unmatched. Per germline, CDR1 MNHNY and CDR2 SVGAGI (reference sequence). The CDR3 length is 13 residues. In DNA form, the CDR3 reads TGTGCCAGCAGTTCCAGGGGGCTAGAGACCCAGTACTTC. Protein sequence: CASSSRGLETQYF.

This clone occurred a few times. The J gene is TRBJ2-7, the V gene TRBV5-6; 7 nucleotides agree with TRBD2. CDR3 size: 13 residues. The germline V gene encodes CDR1 SGHDT and CDR2 YYEEEE. The J segment lost 6 bases and the V segment lost 2 bases, leaving 5 bases of the junction unmatched. The CDR3 DNA reads TGTGCCAGCAGCTTCTCCAGGGAGGGCGAGCAGTACGTC. Translation: CASSFSREGEQYV.

The gene calls are TRBV7-2 and TRBJ2-7; 8 bases align to TRBD1. The CDR3 consists of 15 residues. V dropped 0 bases and J dropped 3; count of bases not matched to a gene: 4. Germline CDR1 reads SGHTA; CDR2 reads FQGNSA. The CDR3 DNA sequence: TGTGCCAGCAGCTTAGCTGACAGGGGATACTACGAGCAGTACTTC. It is translated as CASSLADRGYYEQYF.

The V gene is TRBV10-2, the J gene TRBJ2-3, with 9 bases that match TRBD2. Germline lookup yields CDR1 WSHSY and CDR2 SAAADI. J gave up 1 base and V 5 bases, and 1 base lay outside the gene matches. The CDR3 spans 14 residues. The CDR3 region is CASSLAGGTDTQYF. CDR3 nucleotide sequence: TGCGCCAGCAGTTTAGCGGGAGGCACAGATACGCAGTATTTT.